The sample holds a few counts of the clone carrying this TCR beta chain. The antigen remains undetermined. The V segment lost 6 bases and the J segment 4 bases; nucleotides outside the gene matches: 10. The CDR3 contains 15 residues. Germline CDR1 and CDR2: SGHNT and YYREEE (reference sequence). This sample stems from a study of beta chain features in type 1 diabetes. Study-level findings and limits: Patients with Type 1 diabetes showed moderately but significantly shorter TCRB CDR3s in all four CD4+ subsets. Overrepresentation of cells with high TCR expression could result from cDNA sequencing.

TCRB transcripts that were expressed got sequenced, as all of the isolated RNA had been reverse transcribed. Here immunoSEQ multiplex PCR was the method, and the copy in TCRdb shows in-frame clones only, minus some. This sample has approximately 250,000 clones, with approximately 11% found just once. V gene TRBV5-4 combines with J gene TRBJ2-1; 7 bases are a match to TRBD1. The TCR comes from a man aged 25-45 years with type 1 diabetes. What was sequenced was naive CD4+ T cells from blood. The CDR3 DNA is TGTGCCAGCACCATGAGTGGGACAGTATACAATGAGCAGTTCTTC. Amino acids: CASTMSGTVYNEQFF.